The entry below describes one T cell receptor (beta chain). The data were taken from a study of blood T cell repertoires in COVID-19. Study background: Acute and convalescent COVID-19 specimens originated in the United States, Italy and Spain. Sources were T cells, B-cell-depleted T cells, or PBMCs; the material itself was cDNA or gDNA.

In the original workflow: Counts of nucleated cells, estimated from reference gene primer amplification, were obtained. Sequencing was performed with immunoSEQ multiplex PCR; in TCRdb, only in-frame clones are kept and a portion is missing. V, J and clone size are taken as reported in that table, and D and trimming were inferred from the DNA itself. Among about 310,000 clones listed, roughly 87% were seen once. CDR1 is SGHVS and CDR2 is FQNEAQ in the germline V gene. V was shortened by 3 bases and J by 2 bases, with 10 bases between the two germline ends. There are 14 residues in the CDR3. Sequencing was carried out using peripheral blood. This chain joins TRBV7-8 and TRBJ2-5; D gene ambiguous. The receptor was isolated from a man aged 50-60 years with active or convalescent COVID-19. This CDR3 is CASSFRLPQETQYF. The CDR3 DNA follows: TGTGCCAGCAGCTTTAGACTCCCACAAGAGACCCAGTACTTC.